Listed below are T cell receptor beta chains from one sample, sequenced in a study of pediatric ulcerative colitis. Only in-frame clones appear in the TCRdb table, and some are missing; sequencing was by immunoSEQ multiplex PCR. The sample records tens of thousands of clones, roughly four fifths being singletons. Sequencing was performed on blood. The receptors were sampled from a boy between 10 and 17 years old with severe ulcerative colitis. Each CDR3 is given with its conserved first and last residue. A D gene is named only where the DNA matches it firmly. Rows may omit the clone size; those that give it use once, few, many or a size class.

v_gene	j_gene	len	d_gene	abundance	CDR3aa	CDR3nt
TRBV4-2	TRBJ1-2	16	TRBD1	once	CASSQGQDRTNYGYTF	TGTGCCAGCAGCCAAGGACAGGACAGGACTAACTATGGCTACACCTTC
TRBV5-4	TRBJ2-7	14	TRBD1	-	CASSAQQGSYEQYF	TGTGCCAGCAGCGCGCAACAGGGGTCCTACGAGCAGTACTTC
TRBV5-1	TRBJ2-1	15	TRBD2	once	CASSSVSGGATEQFF	TGCGCCAGCAGCTCCGTTAGCGGGGGGGCAACGGAGCAGTTCTTC
TRBV2	TRBJ1-2	15	-	few	CASKRTGAPAGGYTF	TGTGCCAGCAAGAGGACCGGTGCCCCCGCTGGGGGCTACACCTTC
TRBV7-8	TRBJ1-3	15	TRBD1	few	CASSTGQGAGNTIYF	TGTGCCAGCAGCACGGGACAGGGGGCGGGAAACACCATATATTTT
TRBV4-1	TRBJ2-1	19	TRBD2	-	CASSQELAGADYYYNEQFF	TGCGCCAGCAGCCAAGAGCTAGCGGGGGCCGACTACTACTACAATGAGCAGTTCTTC
TRBV5-5	TRBJ2-1	11	-	-	CASLDYNEQFF	TGTGCCAGCTTGGACTACAATGAGCAGTTCTTC
TRBV7-2	TRBJ1-5	12	-	-	CASSPLNQPQHF	TGTGCCAGCAGCCCACTCAATCAGCCCCAGCATTTT
TRBV6-5	TRBJ1-1	14	-	few	CASRPLRVVTEAFF	TGTGCCAGCAGGCCTCTCAGGGTAGTCACTGAAGCTTTCTTT
TRBV7-6	TRBJ2-3	14	-	-	CASSTSWPADTQYF	TGTGCCAGCAGCACTAGCTGGCCCGCTGATACGCAGTATTTT
TRBV6-6	TRBJ1-2	13	-	-	CASSEPGDYGYTF	TGTGCCAGCTCAGAGCCTGGCGACTATGGCTACACCTTC
TRBV29-1	TRBJ1-1	11	-	few	CSVSGYGEAFF	TGCAGCGTATCAGGGTACGGTGAAGCTTTCTTT
TRBV11-2	TRBJ1-4	16	-	-	CASSVGRRRGGEKLFF	TGTGCCAGCAGCGTAGGGCGACGGAGGGGGGGAGAAAAACTGTTTTTT
TRBV4-2	TRBJ2-7	15	-	-	CASSQDVNNNYEQYF	TGTGCCAGCAGCCAAGATGTTAACAACAACTACGAGCAGTACTTC
TRBV2	TRBJ1-1	14	-	-	CASSPGGRNTEAFF	TGTGCCAGCAGTCCGGGGGGGCGGAACACTGAAGCTTTCTTT
TRBV18	TRBJ2-5	17	-	-	CASSPIVQGQYQETQYF	TGTGCCAGCTCACCAATAGTACAGGGACAATACCAAGAGACCCAGTACTTC
TRBV7-2	TRBJ1-1	15	-	-	CASSLRPGENTEAFF	TGTGCCAGCAGCTTACGTCCAGGGGAGAACACTGAAGCTTTCTTT
TRBV6-5	TRBJ2-3	15	-	few	CASSYAGQITDTQYF	TGTGCCAGCAGTTACGCCGGACAGATCACAGATACGCAGTATTTT
TRBV11-2	TRBJ1-2	14	-	few	CASSTDGGQGGYTF	TGTGCCAGCAGCACAGACGGGGGGCAGGGTGGCTACACCTTC
TRBV6-6	TRBJ1-1	12	-	-	CASSDSPNDAFF	TGTGCCAGCAGTGACAGCCCCAATGACGCTTTCTTT
TRBV2	TRBJ2-7	13	-	-	CASRRDDSYEQYF	TGTGCCAGCAGGAGGGACGATTCATACGAGCAGTACTTC
TRBV7-2	TRBJ1-1	16	TRBD1	-	CASSLTGGVVNTEAFF	TGTGCCAGCAGCTTGACAGGGGGAGTCGTGAACACTGAAGCTTTCTTT
TRBV10-3	TRBJ1-4	16	-	-	CAISAKEYSSKGILFF	TGTGCCATCAGTGCGAAGGAGTACTCTTCAAAGGGGATACTGTTTTTT
TRBV7-2	TRBJ1-1	11	-	-	CASSLLSRAFF	TGTGCCAGCAGCCTTCTCAGTCGAGCTTTCTTT
TRBV7-9	TRBJ2-3	11	-	-	CASSYTDTQYF	TGTGCCAGCAGCTATACAGATACGCAGTATTTT
TRBV7-9	TRBJ1-3	15	-	-	CASSPGLYPGNTIYF	TGTGCCAGCAGCCCCGGTTTGTACCCTGGAAACACCATATATTTT
TRBV10-3	TRBJ1-2	15	-	-	CAISGADTSNYGYTF	TGTGCCATCAGTGGTGCGGATACATCGAACTATGGCTACACCTTC
TRBV7-9	TRBJ2-7	15	-	-	CASSPRDGGYYEQYF	TGTGCCAGCAGCCCCCGGGACGGGGGATACTACGAGCAGTACTTC
TRBV6-5	TRBJ1-2	14	-	-	CASSSTPVNYGYTF	TGTGCCAGCAGCTCCACACCAGTTAACTATGGCTACACCTTC